A single sample gave rise to the 30 T cell receptor beta chains below, sequenced in a study of cytomegalovirus exposure and HLA in healthy donors. PCR involved 60 Vbeta and 13 Jbeta primers. TCRdb keeps only in-frame clones here, not all; method: immunoSEQ multiplex PCR. The sample yields approximately 110,000 clones, under 85% seen once. The sequenced sample consisted of PBMCs. Receptor source: a woman aged 40 to 50 in good health and CMV-seropositive.

As DNA, the CDR3 is TGCGCCAGCAGCCAAGATTTAGGCGGGTCTAGCACAGATACGCAGTATTTT. Encoded protein: CASSQDLGGSSTDTQYF. The V gene is TRBV4-1, the J gene TRBJ2-3; D perhaps matches TRBD2 (5 bases). The V gene's germline CDR1 is MGHRA and CDR2 YSYEKL. The CDR3 has 17 residues. Trimming removed 0 bases at V and 0 bases at J, with 13 bases between.

V gene TRBV19 combines with J gene TRBJ2-2; D not certain. Trimming left V 3 bases short and J 1 base short, with 6 bases between. The CDR3 runs 14 residues. Germline V gene lookup returns CDR1 LNHDA and CDR2 SQIVND (reference sequence). The CDR3 spells CASSIGKNTGELFF. The CDR3 bases are TGTGCCAGTAGTATTGGCAAGAACACCGGGGAGCTGTTTTTT. The full variable domain, rest sourced from reference TRBV19 and TRBJ2-2, is DGGITQSPKYLFRKEGQNVTLSCEQNLNHDAMYWYRQDPGQGLRLIYYSQIVNDFQKGDIAEGYSVSREKKESFPLTVTSAQKNPTAFYLCASSIGKNTGELFFGEGSRLTVL.

The chain recombines TRBV13 with TRBJ2-3; TRBD1 might be the D (6 bases). With 5 bases removed from V and 3 bases from J, the gap between germline ends came to 18 bases. This CDR3 is 16 amino acids long. Germline V lookup: CDR1 PRHDT, CDR2 FYEKMQ (reference sequence). The CDR3 sequence is CASSTPRGERTDTQYF. The CDR3 DNA reads as TGTGCCAGCAGCACCCCCAGGGGCGAAAGGACAGATACGCAGTATTTT. Full variable domain (missing parts from reference TRBV13 and TRBJ2-3): AAGVIQSPRHLIKEKRETATLKCYPIPRHDTVYWYQQGPGQDPQFLISFYEKMQSDKGSIPDRFSAQQFSDYHSELNMSSLELGDSALYFCASSTPRGERTDTQYFGPGTRLTVL.

The chain recombines TRBV29-1 with TRBJ1-1; no clear D. CDR3 length: 13 amino acids. The V end was cut by 7 bases, the J end by 0 bases, with 12 bases between. Germline V gene lookup returns CDR1 SQVTM and CDR2 ANQGSEA. The CDR3: CSGELIMNTEAFF. In DNA form, the CDR3 reads TGCAGCGGGGAGCTTATTATGAACACTGAAGCTTTCTTT. Full variable domain (missing parts from reference TRBV29-1 and TRBJ1-1): SAVISQKPSRDICQRGTSLTIQCQVDSQVTMMFWYRQQPGQSLTLIATANQGSEATYESGFVIDKFPISRPNLTFSTLTVSNMSPEDSSIYLCSGELIMNTEAFFGQGTRLTVV.

The chain employs TRBV18 and TRBJ1-2; maybe TRBD1 (6 bases). The ends were cut back, 3 bases at V and 4 bases at J, with 9 bases in the middle. CDR1 and CDR2 (germline): KGHSH, LQKENI. The CDR3 totals 13 residues. CDR3: CASSPDRSYGYTF. CDR3 bases: TGTGCCAGCTCACCGGACAGATCCTATGGCTACACCTTC.

This sequence joins TRBV15 and TRBJ2-1, with TRBD2 matching over 13 bases. The germline V gene encodes CDR1 LNHNV and CDR2 YYDKDF (reference sequence). J lost 3 bases, V lost 2 bases, and 16 bases had no gene match. This CDR3 region has 21 residues. The CDR3 DNA is TGTGCCACCAGCAGATCTGCGATAACTAGCGGGAGGGTCGACATCTACAATGAGCAGTTCTTC. As protein: CATSRSAITSGRVDIYNEQFF. The whole variable domain, remainder taken from reference TRBV15 and TRBJ2-1, is DAMVIQNPRYQVTQFGKPVTLSCSQTLNHNVMYWYQQKSSQAPKLLFHYYDKDFNNEADTPDNFQSRRPNTSFCFLDIRSPGLGDTAMYLCATSRSAITSGRVDIYNEQFFGPGTRLTVL.

V is TRBV5-1 and J is TRBJ2-1, with 7 nucleotides matching TRBD2. V shed 3 bases, J shed 3 bases, and the junction held 6 bases outside the gene matches. This CDR3 has 15 residues. The germline gives CDR1 SGHRS, CDR2 YFSETQ. The CDR3 DNA reads TGCGCCAGCAGCTCTTCAGCGGGGTTCTACAATGAGCAGTTCTTC. Its protein is CASSSSAGFYNEQFF.

The chain has TRBV11-1 and TRBJ2-7; D perhaps matches TRBD1 (5 bases). CDR1 and CDR2 (germline): SGHAT, FQDESV (reference sequence). V was cut by 2 bases and J by 2 bases, with 13 bases left in between. The length of the CDR3 is 15 residues. In DNA form, the CDR3 reads TGTGCCAGCAGCTTAATGCAGGGCAGCCCCTACGAGCAGTACTTC. Translation: CASSLMQGSPYEQYF.

In DNA, the CDR3 is TGTGCCAGCAGCCAAGAGGAAGCGCGCCCCTACGAGCAGTACTTC. Translating it yields CASSQEEARPYEQYF. The rearrangement links TRBV4-2 to TRBJ2-7; D unresolved. CDR3 length: 15 residues. Germline V gene sequence: CDR1 LGHNA, CDR2 YNFKEQ. V was cut by 0 bases and J by 2 bases, with 11 bases left in between.

The chain recombines TRBV11-2 with TRBJ1-2; 9 nucleotides match TRBD1. The CDR3 sequence is 13 residues long. Looked up from germline, CDR1 is SGHAT and CDR2 is FQNNGV. The V segment lost 4 bases and the J segment 8 bases; nucleotides outside the gene matches: 5. The DNA for the CDR3 is TGTGCCAGCAGCTCGGGACAGGGTGGAGGCTACACCTTC. Protein: CASSSGQGGGYTF.

The CDR3 spells CASSPSDRSGANVLTF. CDR3 DNA: TGTGCCAGCAGCCCTTCGGACAGAAGCGGGGCCAACGTCCTGACTTTC. This chain connects TRBV9 to TRBJ2-6, with D perhaps TRBD1 (6 bases). Germline V gives CDR1 SGDLS, CDR2 YYNGEE. This CDR3 is 16 amino acids long. Between the trimmed V and J ends, which lost 4 bases and 4 bases, there was a span of 15 bases.

This chain uses TRBV9 with TRBJ2-7, with unresolved D. The CDR3 runs to 15 residues. Germline V lookup: CDR1 SGDLS, CDR2 YYNGEE. V gave up 0 bases and J gave up 0 bases, with 10 bases separating them. CDR3 loop: CASSVGPAASYEQYF. Written as DNA, the CDR3 is TGTGCCAGCAGCGTAGGTCCCGCGGCCTCCTACGAGCAGTACTTC.

This chain uses TRBV18 with TRBJ1-5; D gene uncertain. The CDR3 has 18 residues. Germline CDR1 is KGHSH and CDR2 is LQKENI. Trimming shortened V by 1 base and J by 0 bases, and 16 bases separated the two germline ends. The DNA for the CDR3 is TGTGCCAGCTCACCACTTACGAGAGGGCAGTTTAGCAATCAGCCCCAGCATTTT. Amino acid sequence: CASSPLTRGQFSNQPQHF.

The V gene is TRBV30, the J gene TRBJ1-2; a possible D gene is TRBD1 (6 bases). Trimming pared 6 bases from V and 2 bases from J, leaving 10 bases between. Germline V lookup: CDR1 GTSNPN, CDR2 SVGIG (reference sequence). The CDR3 contains 12 residues. CDR3 coding DNA: TGTGCCTGCATACAGGGAAACTATGGCTACACCTTC. This encodes CACIQGNYGYTF.

The chain joins TRBV5-1 to TRBJ1-1; D is possibly TRBD1 (6 bases). This CDR3 contains 15 residues. Germline loops: CDR1 SGHRS, CDR2 YFSETQ. V was cut by 4 bases and J by 4 bases, with 17 bases left in between. The CDR3 DNA sequence: TGCGCCAGCAGCGCGTCAGGGGCCTGGGCCACTGAAGCTTTCTTT. Amino acids: CASSASGAWATEAFF.

CDR3 nucleotide sequence: TGTGCCAGCAGTCACAGGGTTGGCTACGAGCAGTACTTC. Translation: CASSHRVGYEQYF. The V call is TRBV25-1, the J call TRBJ2-5; D may be TRBD1 (6 bases). The J call may be wrong; the DNA end is better matched by TRBJ2-7. This CDR3 has 13 amino acids. The V gene's germline CDR1 is MGHDK and CDR2 SYGVNS.

Notes on this clone: The sample carries other DNA sequences with the same CDR3. The chain couples TRBV2 to TRBJ1-2; 7 nucleotides align to TRBD1. V shed 5 bases, J shed 2 bases, and the junction held 5 bases outside the gene matches. Germline CDR1 is SNHLY and CDR2 is FYNNEI. The CDR3 runs 14 residues. CDR3 in amino acids: CASSIGQVNYGYTF. The CDR3 region has the DNA TGTGCCAGCAGTATAGGACAGGTGAACTATGGCTACACCTTC.

The J gene is TRBJ2-1, the V gene TRBV4-1; 7 bases fit TRBD2. This CDR3 region has 16 residues. The V and J ends lost 4 bases and 1 base, in that order; junction bases with no gene match: 7. Germline assignment: CDR1 MGHRA and CDR2 YSYEKL. The CDR3, as DNA: TGCGCCAGCAGCCGCGGGAGCGGTGAATCCTACAATGAGCAGTTCTTC. As protein: CASSRGSGESYNEQFF.

The V and J genes are TRBV30 and TRBJ2-7, with D uncertain. This CDR3 comprises 12 residues. Trimming took 0 bases from V and 6 from J, leaving 9 bases between them. The germline CDR1 and CDR2 sequences are GTSNPN and SVGIG (reference sequence). The DNA of the CDR3 is TGTGCCTGGAGTGTACATGGCACCGAGCAGTACTTC. Translated: CAWSVHGTEQYF. The whole variable domain, filled in from reference TRBV30 and TRBJ2-7, reads SQTIHQWPATLVQPVGSPLSLECTVEGTSNPNLYWYRQAAGRGLQLLFYSVGIGQISSEVPQNLSASRPQDRQFILSSKKLLLSDSGFYLCAWSVHGTEQYFGPGTRLTVT.

The chain is built from TRBV6-1 and TRBJ2-7; D is uncertain. The CDR3 sequence is 13 residues long. Deletions cut 4 bases from V and 12 bases from J, with 19 bases between. Germline CDR1 is MNHNS and CDR2 is SASEGT. The CDR3 sequence is CASSGSPGSTPYF. DNA for the CDR3: TGTGCCAGCAGTGGCTCCCCCGGGTCAACCCCGTACTTC.

V gene TRBV29-1 combines with J gene TRBJ2-5; 12 bases align to TRBD2. Trimming took 6 bases from V and 2 from J; bases not matched to a gene: 7. CDR1 and CDR2 from the germline V gene are SQVTM and ANQGSEA. The CDR3 runs to 15 residues. CDR3 region: CSVAGTSGYQETQYF. The CDR3 DNA sequence: TGCAGCGTGGCGGGGACTAGCGGGTATCAAGAGACCCAGTACTTC. Supplemented by reference TRBV29-1 and TRBJ2-5, the full variable domain reads SAVISQKPSRDICQRGTSLTIQCQVDSQVTMMFWYRQQPGQSLTLIATANQGSEATYESGFVIDKFPISRPNLTFSTLTVSNMSPEDSSIYLCSVAGTSGYQETQYFGPGTRLLVL.

The V call is TRBV5-6, the J call TRBJ2-5; D gene ambiguous. The CDR3 spans 13 residues. V was pared by 3 bases and J by 3 bases, with 9 bases between. Germline-derived CDR1 and CDR2 are SGHDT and YYEEEE. The CDR3 bases are TGTGCCAGCAGCTGGCAGATGGAAGAGACCCAGTACTTC. As protein: CASSWQMEETQYF.

The gene calls are TRBV27 and TRBJ1-4, with TRBD1 identical over 11 bases. Germline CDR1 is MNHEY and CDR2 is SMNVEV (reference sequence). With V trimmed by 8 bases and J by 7 bases, 9 bases remained unmatched. The CDR3 extends over 15 amino acids. For the CDR3, the DNA is TGTGCCAGCGGACCGCTCGGGACAGGGGGTGAAAAACTGTTTTTT. Encoded protein: CASGPLGTGGEKLFF.

The chain joins TRBV5-1 to TRBJ1-2; no clear D gene. The germline CDR1 and CDR2 sequences are SGHRS and YFSETQ. Trimming removed 0 bases at V and 0 bases at J, with 9 bases between. The CDR3 totals 15 residues. This CDR3 reads CASSLASGSNYGYTF. CDR3 in DNA: TGCGCCAGCAGCTTGGCGTCAGGCTCTAACTATGGCTACACCTTC.

V and J are TRBV6-5 and TRBJ2-1; D call uncertain. Per the germline V gene, CDR1 is MNHEY and CDR2 is SVGAGI. The CDR3 totals 16 residues. V was shortened by 0 bases and J by 0 bases, with 9 bases between the two germline ends. The CDR3 region has the DNA TGTGCCAGCAGTTACTCAGGCGGTAGCTCCTACAATGAGCAGTTCTTC. Its translation is CASSYSGGSSYNEQFF.

The CDR3 is CASSHDNYEQYF. The CDR3 region has the DNA TGTGCCAGCTCACACGACAACTACGAGCAGTACTTC. The chain uses TRBV18 and TRBJ2-7, with unresolved D. Germline-derived CDR1 and CDR2 are KGHSH and LQKENI. Deletions cut 4 bases from V and 3 bases from J, with 7 bases between. The CDR3 totals 12 residues.

The chain is built from TRBV6-5 and TRBJ2-7; D may be TRBD2 (6 bases). V was shortened by 7 bases and J by 2 bases, with 15 bases between the two germline ends. Germline lookup yields CDR1 MNHEY and CDR2 SVGAGI. The CDR3 runs to 14 residues. CDR3 in DNA: TGTGCCAGCACTGTCGGGGAGGTAGCCTACGAGCAGTACTTC. Translated: CASTVGEVAYEQYF.

This clone was seen more than once but under ten times. The chain carries TRBV28 and TRBJ2-5; TRBD1 matches at 7 bases. The DNA end is more similar to TRBJ2-7, so the J call may be wrong. The CDR3 covers 14 residues. Looked up from germline, CDR1 is MDHEN and CDR2 is SYDVKM. CDR3 protein: CASNRQGVSYEQYF. In DNA, the CDR3 is TGTGCCAGCAATCGACAGGGAGTGTCTTACGAGCAGTACTTC.

In DNA, the CDR3 is TGCGCCAGCAGCTCGGGACTAGCGGGGTCGAATGAGCAGTTCTTC. This translates into CASSSGLAGSNEQFF. The V and J genes are TRBV5-1 and TRBJ2-1, with 13 bases identical to TRBD2. CDR1 and CDR2 from the germline V gene are SGHRS and YFSETQ. The ends lost 3 bases at V and 7 bases at J; junction bases unmatched: 4. This CDR3 is 15 amino acids long.

The chain recombines TRBV2 with TRBJ1-2; 9 positions agree with TRBD1. This CDR3 comprises 13 residues. Germline V gene data show CDR1 as SNHLY and CDR2 as FYNNEI. V lost 6 bases to trimming and J lost 8 bases; unmatched junction nucleotides: 7. CDR3 bases: TGTGCCAGCAGGGGGGACAGGGCCCGCGGCTACACCTTC. It specifies CASRGDRARGYTF.